Sequencing of this T cell receptor beta chain was carried out in a study of OX40 agonist ivuxolimab in advanced cancers. Notes on this clone: Antigen unknown.

General observations from the study: The antigens recognized by the expanded peripheral T cells, that is their antigen specificity, were not determined. The mean number of expanded clones was higher in CD8+ T cells than in CD4+.

TCRdb's table, derived via immunoSEQ multiplex PCR, lists solely in-frame clones and lacks some. The profile covers about 38,000 clones, with approximately 92% appearing a single time and roughly 9.8% taken by the ten largest. The CDR3 runs 12 residues. CDR1 is LGHNA and CDR2 is YNFKEQ in the germline V gene. Trimming pared 5 bases from V and 0 bases from J, leaving 5 bases between. The gene calls are TRBV4-2 and TRBJ2-7, with D hard to call. This clonotype originated in an adult with an advanced solid tumor such as melanoma, head and neck, liver or kidney cancer. The specimen comprised CD4+ or CD8+ T cells sorted from blood, sampled in a trial of the OX40 agonist ivuxolimab. DNA for the CDR3: TGTGCCAGCAGCTCGAGCTCCTACGAGCAGTACTTC. It codes for CASSSSSYEQYF.